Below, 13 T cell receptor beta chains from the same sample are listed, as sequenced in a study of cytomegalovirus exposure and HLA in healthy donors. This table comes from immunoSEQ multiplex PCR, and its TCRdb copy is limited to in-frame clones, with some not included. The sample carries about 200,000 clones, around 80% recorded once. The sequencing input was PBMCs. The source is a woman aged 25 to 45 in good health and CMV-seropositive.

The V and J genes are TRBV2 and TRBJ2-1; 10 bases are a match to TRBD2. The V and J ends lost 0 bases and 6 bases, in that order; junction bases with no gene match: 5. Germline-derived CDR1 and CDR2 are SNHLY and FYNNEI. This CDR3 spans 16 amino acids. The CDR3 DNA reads TGTGCCAGCAGTGAAGCATCTAGCGGGAGTCCCAATGAGCAGTTCTTC. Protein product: CASSEASSGSPNEQFF.

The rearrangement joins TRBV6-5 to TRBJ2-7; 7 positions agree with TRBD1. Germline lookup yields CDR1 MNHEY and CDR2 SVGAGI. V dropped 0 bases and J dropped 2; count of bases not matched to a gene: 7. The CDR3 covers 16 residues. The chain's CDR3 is CASSYSPTGQTYEQYF. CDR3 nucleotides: TGTGCCAGCAGTTACTCACCGACAGGGCAGACCTACGAGCAGTACTTC.

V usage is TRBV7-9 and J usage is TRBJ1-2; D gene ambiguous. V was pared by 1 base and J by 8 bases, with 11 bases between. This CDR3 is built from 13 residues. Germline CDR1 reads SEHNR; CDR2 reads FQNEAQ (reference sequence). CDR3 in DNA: TGTGCCAGCAGCTTAGATGTGGTAGAGGGCTACACCTTC. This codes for CASSLDVVEGYTF.

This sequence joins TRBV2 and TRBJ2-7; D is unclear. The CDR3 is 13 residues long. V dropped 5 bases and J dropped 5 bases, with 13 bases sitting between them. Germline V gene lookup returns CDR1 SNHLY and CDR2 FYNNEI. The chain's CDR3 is CASSRSGFDEQYF. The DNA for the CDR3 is TGTGCCAGCAGTCGTTCCGGGTTCGACGAGCAGTACTTC.

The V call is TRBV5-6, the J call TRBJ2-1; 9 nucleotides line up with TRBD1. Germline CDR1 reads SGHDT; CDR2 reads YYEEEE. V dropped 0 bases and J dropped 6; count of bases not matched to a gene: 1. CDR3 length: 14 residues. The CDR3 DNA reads TGTGCCAGCAGCTTGGAGGGACAGGGCAATGAGCAGTTCTTC. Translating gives CASSLEGQGNEQFF.

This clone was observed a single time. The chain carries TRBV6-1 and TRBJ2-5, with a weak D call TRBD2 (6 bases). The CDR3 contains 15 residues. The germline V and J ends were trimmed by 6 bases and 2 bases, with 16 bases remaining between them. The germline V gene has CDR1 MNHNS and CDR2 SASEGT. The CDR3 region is CASRELGLPQETQYF. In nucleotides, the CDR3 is TGTGCCAGCAGAGAGTTGGGACTTCCACAAGAGACCCAGTACTTC.

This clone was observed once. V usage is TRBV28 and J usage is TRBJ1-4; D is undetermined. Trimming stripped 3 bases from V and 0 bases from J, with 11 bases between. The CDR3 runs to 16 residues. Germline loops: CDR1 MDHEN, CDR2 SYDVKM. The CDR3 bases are TGTGCCAGCAGTTTTCACCGTAGTACAACTAATGAAAAACTGTTTTTT. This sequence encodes CASSFHRSTTNEKLFF.

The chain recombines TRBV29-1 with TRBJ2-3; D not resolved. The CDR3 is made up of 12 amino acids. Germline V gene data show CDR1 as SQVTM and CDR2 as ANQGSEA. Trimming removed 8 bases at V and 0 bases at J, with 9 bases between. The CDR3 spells CSPLTSTDTQYF. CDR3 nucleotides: TGCAGCCCCCTGACTAGCACAGATACGCAGTATTTT.

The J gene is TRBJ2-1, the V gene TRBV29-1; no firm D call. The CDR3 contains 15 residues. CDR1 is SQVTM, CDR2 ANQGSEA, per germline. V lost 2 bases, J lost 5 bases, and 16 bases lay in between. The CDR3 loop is CSVEFPPKPDNEQFF. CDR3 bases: TGCAGCGTTGAATTCCCCCCGAAACCAGACAATGAGCAGTTCTTC.

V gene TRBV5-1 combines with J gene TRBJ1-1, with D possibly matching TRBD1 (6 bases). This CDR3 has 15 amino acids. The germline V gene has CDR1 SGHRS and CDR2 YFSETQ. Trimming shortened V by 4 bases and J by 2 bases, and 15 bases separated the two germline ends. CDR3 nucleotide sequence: TGCGCCAGCAGCAGAACACAGGGAATAAACACTGAAGCTTTCTTT. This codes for CASSRTQGINTEAFF. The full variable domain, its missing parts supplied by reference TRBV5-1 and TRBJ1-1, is KAGVTQTPRYLIKTRGQQVTLSCSPISGHRSVSWYQQTPGQGLQFLFEYFSETQRNKGNFPGRFSGRQFSNSRSEMNVSTLELGDSALYLCASSRTQGINTEAFFGQGTRLTVV.

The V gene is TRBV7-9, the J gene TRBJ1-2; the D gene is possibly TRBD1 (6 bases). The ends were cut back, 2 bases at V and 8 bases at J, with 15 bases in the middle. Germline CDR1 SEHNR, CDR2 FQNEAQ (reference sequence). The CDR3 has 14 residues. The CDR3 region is CASSLPSGVVGYTF. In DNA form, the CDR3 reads TGTGCCAGCAGCTTACCCTCAGGGGTCGTGGGCTACACCTTC.

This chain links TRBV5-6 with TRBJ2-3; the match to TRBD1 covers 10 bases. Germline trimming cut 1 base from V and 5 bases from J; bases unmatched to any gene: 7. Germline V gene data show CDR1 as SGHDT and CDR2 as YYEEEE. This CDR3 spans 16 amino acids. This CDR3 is CASSLFGQGVQDTQYF. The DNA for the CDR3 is TGTGCCAGCAGCTTGTTCGGACAGGGGGTCCAAGATACGCAGTATTTT. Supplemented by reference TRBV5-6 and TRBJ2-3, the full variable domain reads DAGVTQSPTHLIKTRGQQVTLRCSPKSGHDTVSWYQQALGQGPQFIFQYYEEEERQRGNFPDRFSGHQFPNYSSELNVNALLLGDSALYLCASSLFGQGVQDTQYFGPGTRLTVL.

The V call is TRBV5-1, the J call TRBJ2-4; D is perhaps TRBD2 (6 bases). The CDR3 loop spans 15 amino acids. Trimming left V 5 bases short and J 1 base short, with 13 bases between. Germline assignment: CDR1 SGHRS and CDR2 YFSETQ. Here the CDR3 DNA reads TGCGCCAGCAGGGTGGCCCTAGCGGCCAAAAACATTCAGTACTTC. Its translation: CASRVALAAKNIQYF.